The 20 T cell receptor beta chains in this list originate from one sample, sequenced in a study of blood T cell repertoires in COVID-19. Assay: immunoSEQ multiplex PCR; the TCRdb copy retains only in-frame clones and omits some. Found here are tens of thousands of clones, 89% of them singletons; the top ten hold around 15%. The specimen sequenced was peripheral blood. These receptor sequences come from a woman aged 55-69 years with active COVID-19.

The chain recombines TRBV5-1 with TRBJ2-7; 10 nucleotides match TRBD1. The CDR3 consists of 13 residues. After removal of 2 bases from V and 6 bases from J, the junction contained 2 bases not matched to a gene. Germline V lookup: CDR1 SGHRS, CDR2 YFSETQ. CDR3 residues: CASSLRTGGEQYF. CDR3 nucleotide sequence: TGCGCCAGCAGCTTAAGGACAGGGGGCGAGCAGTACTTC. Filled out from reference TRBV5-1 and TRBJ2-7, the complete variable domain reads KAGVTQTPRYLIKTRGQQVTLSCSPISGHRSVSWYQQTPGQGLQFLFEYFSETQRNKGNFPGRFSGRQFSNSRSEMNVSTLELGDSALYLCASSLRTGGEQYFGPGTRLTVT.

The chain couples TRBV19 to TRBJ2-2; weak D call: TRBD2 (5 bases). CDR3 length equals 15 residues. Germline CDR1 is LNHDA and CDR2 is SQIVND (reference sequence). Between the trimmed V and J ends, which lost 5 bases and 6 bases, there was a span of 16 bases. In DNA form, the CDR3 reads TGTGCCAGTAGTGTTTCGGGGTCCGTGGCCGGGGAGCTGTTTTTT. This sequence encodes CASSVSGSVAGELFF.

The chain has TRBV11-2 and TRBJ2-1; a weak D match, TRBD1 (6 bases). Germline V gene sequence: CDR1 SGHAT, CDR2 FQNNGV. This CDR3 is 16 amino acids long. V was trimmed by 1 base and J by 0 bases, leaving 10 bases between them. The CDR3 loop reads CASSLGQATSYNEQFF. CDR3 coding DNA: TGTGCCAGCAGCTTAGGACAGGCAACCTCCTACAATGAGCAGTTCTTC.

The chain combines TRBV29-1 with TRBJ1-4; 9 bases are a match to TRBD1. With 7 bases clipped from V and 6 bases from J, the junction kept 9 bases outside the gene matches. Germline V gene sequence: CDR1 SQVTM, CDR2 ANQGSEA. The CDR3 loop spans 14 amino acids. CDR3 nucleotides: TGCAGCGCCAAGGACAGGGGAGGATATGAAAAACTGTTTTTT. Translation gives CSAKDRGGYEKLFF. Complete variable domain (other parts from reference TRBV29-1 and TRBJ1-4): SAVISQKPSRDICQRGTSLTIQCQVDSQVTMMFWYRQQPGQSLTLIATANQGSEATYESGFVIDKFPISRPNLTFSTLTVSNMSPEDSSIYLCSAKDRGGYEKLFFGSGTQLSVL.

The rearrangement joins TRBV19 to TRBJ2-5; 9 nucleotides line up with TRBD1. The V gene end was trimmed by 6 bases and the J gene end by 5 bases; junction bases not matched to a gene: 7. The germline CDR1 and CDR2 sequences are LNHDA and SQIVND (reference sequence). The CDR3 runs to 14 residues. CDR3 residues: CASRDRGRGETQYF. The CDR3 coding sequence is TGTGCCAGTAGGGACAGGGGTCGAGGGGAGACCCAGTACTTC.

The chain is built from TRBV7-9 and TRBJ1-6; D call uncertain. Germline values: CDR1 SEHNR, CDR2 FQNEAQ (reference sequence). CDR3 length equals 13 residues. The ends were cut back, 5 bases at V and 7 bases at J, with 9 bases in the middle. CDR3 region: CASSQTQNSPLHF. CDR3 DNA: TGTGCCAGCAGCCAGACTCAGAATTCACCCCTCCACTTT.

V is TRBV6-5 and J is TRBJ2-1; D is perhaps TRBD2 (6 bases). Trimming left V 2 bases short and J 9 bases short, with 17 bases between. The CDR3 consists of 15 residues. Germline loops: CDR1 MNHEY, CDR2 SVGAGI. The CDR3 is CASSYLGGFSSEQFF. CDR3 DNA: TGTGCCAGCAGTTACCTGGGGGGTTTTTCGAGTGAGCAGTTCTTC.

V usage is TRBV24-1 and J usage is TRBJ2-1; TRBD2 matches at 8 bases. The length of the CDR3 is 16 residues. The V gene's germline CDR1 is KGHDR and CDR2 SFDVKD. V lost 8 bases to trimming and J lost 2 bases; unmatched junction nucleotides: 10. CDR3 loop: CATTRLAGGTYNEQFF. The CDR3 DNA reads TGTGCCACCACCAGACTGGCGGGGGGAACCTACAATGAGCAGTTCTTC.

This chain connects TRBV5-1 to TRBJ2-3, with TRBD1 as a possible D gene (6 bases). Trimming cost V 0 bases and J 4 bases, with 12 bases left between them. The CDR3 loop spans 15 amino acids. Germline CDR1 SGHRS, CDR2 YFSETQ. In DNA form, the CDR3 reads TGCGCCAGCAGCTTGGCGGCAGGGGTTTCAGATACGCAGTATTTT. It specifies CASSLAAGVSDTQYF.

DNA of the CDR3: TGTGCCAGCAGCTTAGATCGGCTAGCGGGGGGGAGTAATGAGCAGTTCTTC. Translation: CASSLDRLAGGSNEQFF. The chain uses TRBV7-2 and TRBJ2-1; 12 nucleotides line up with TRBD2. This CDR3 contains 17 residues. The germline V gene encodes CDR1 SGHTA and CDR2 FQGNSA. Unmatched junction bases numbered 8, after V lost 1 base and J lost 7 bases. Full variable domain (outside the CDR3, taken from reference TRBV7-2 and TRBJ2-1): GAGVSQSPSNKVTEKGKDVELRCDPISGHTALYWYRQSLGQGLEFLIYFQGNSAPDKSGLPSDRFSAERTGGSVSTLTIQRTQQEDSAVYLCASSLDRLAGGSNEQFFGPGTRLTVL.

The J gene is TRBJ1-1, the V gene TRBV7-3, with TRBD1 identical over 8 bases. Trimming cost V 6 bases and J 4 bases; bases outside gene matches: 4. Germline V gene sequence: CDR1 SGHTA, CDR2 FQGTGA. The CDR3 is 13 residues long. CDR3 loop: CASSEDRGTEAFF. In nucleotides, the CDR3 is TGTGCCAGCAGTGAAGACAGGGGCACTGAAGCTTTCTTT. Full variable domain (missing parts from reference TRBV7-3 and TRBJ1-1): GAGVSQTPSNKVTEKGKYVELRCDPISGHTALYWYRQSLGQGPEFLIYFQGTGAADDSGLPNDRFFAVRPEGSVSTLKIQRTERGDSAVYLCASSEDRGTEAFFGQGTRLTVV.

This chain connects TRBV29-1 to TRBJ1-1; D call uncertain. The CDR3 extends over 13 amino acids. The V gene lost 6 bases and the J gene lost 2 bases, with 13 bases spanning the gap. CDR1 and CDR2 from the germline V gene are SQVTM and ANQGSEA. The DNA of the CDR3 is TGCAGCGTGAGGCGGGGATTAAACACTGAAGCTTTCTTT. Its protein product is CSVRRGLNTEAFF.

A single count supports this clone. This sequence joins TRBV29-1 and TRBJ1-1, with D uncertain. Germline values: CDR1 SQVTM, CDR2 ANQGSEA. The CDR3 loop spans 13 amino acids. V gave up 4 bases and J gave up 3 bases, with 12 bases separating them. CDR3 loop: CSVARTWDTEAFF. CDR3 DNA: TGCAGCGTTGCACGGACTTGGGACACTGAAGCTTTCTTT. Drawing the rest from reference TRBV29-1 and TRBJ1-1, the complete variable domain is SAVISQKPSRDICQRGTSLTIQCQVDSQVTMMFWYRQQPGQSLTLIATANQGSEATYESGFVIDKFPISRPNLTFSTLTVSNMSPEDSSIYLCSVARTWDTEAFFGQGTRLTVV.

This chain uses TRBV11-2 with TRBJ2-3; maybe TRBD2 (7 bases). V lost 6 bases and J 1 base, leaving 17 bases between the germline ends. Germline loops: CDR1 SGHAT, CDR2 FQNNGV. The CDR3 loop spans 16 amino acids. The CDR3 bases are TGTGCCAGCAGGGGGGGCGGGGGCCGAGGCACAGATACGCAGTATTTT. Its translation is CASRGGGGRGTDTQYF.

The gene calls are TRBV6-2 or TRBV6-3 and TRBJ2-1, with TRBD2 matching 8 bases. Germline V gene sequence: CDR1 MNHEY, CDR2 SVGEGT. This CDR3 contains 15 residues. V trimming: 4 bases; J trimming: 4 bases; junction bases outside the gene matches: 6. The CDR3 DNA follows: TGTGCCAGCAGTTCGAGGACTAGCCCTTACAATGAGCAGTTCTTC. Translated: CASSSRTSPYNEQFF.

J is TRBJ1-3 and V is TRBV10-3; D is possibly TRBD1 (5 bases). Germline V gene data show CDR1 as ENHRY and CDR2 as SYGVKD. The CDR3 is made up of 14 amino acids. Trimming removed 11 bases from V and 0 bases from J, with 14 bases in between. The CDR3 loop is CASGMGGSGNTIYF. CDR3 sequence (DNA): TGTGCCTCAGGGATGGGGGGCTCTGGAAACACCATATATTTT.

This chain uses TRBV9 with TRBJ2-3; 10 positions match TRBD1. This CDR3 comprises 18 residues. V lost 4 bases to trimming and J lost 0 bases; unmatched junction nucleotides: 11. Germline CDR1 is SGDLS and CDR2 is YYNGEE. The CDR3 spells CASSPPGQGRPSTDTQYF. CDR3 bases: TGTGCCAGCAGCCCCCCGGGACAGGGGCGCCCTAGCACAGATACGCAGTATTTT.

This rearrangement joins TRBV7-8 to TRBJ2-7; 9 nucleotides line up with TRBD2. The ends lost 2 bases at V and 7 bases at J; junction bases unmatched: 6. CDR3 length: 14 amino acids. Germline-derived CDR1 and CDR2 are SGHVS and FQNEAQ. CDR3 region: CASSLLAGREEQYF. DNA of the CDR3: TGTGCCAGCAGCTTACTAGCGGGGAGGGAGGAGCAGTACTTC.

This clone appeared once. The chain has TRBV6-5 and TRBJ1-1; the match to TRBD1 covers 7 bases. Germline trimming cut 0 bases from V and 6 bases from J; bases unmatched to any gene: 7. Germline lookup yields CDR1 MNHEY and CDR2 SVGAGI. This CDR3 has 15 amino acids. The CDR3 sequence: CASSYSTGRASEAFF. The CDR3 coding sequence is TGTGCCAGCAGTTACTCGACAGGGCGAGCCTCTGAAGCTTTCTTT.

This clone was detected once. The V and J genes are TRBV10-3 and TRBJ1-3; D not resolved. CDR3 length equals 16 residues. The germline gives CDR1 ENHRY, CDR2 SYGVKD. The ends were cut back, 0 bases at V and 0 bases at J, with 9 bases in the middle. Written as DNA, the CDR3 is TGTGCCATCAGTGAGTCCCGAACAGCCTCTGGAAACACCATATATTTT. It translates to CAISESRTASGNTIYF.